This TCR beta chain is drawn from a study of T cell responses to AZD1222 COVID-19 vaccine. TCRdb's copy holds only in-frame clones and misses some; the assay was immunoSEQ multiplex PCR. Of about 150,000 clones in the sample, roughly 90% are singletons; the top ten hold 5.5%. CDR3 length: 14 residues. V dropped 1 base and J dropped 7 bases, with 13 bases sitting between them. The germline CDR1 and CDR2 sequences are MDHEN and SYDVKM. V gene TRBV28 combines with J gene TRBJ1-2; D gene ambiguous. The receptor comes from an adult in good health. The sample consisted of peripheral blood, taken on day 0 of MenACWY control vaccination. The CDR3 coding sequence is TGTGCCAGCAGTTTATCGGCGGGCCGGGGTGGCTACACCTTC. Its protein is CASSLSAGRGGYTF.